The T cell receptor (beta chain) under discussion was sequenced for a study of blood T cells in healthy people across ages. General study findings and limits: With unsorted PBMCs, a conclusive comparison of naive versus antigen-experienced cells was not possible.

This clonotype was seen repeatedly, ten times or more. Its antigen is as yet unknown. Primers used in a second PCR of roughly 6 to 11 cycles were a sample-barcoded 5' primer and a J-beta primer mix. TCRdb re-analysed the 5' RACE reads in MiXCR, keeping a single row per CDR3 protein. The sample holds hundreds of thousands of distinct CDR3 sequences, 45% to 60% seen once. The sample comprised blood. This TCR was recovered from an elderly woman in good health.

The CDR3 sequence is CASRLDSTGDVRNEQFF. The CDR3 DNA follows: TGTGCCAGCAGACTCGACTCGACAGGAGACGTTCGGAATGAGCAGTTCTTC. This chain joins TRBV6-6 and TRBJ2-1; D is perhaps TRBD1 (6 bases). Germline V lookup: CDR1 MNHNY, CDR2 SVGAGI (reference sequence). The V and J ends lost 6 bases and 7 bases respectively, with 25 bases between them. CDR3 length: 17 amino acids.